This T cell receptor (beta chain) was documented in a study of blood T cell repertoires in COVID-19. The germline CDR1 and CDR2 sequences are SGHTA and FQGNSA. The germline V and J ends were trimmed by 1 base and 7 bases, with 11 bases remaining between them. The CDR3 totals 14 residues. Sequencing was performed with immunoSEQ multiplex PCR; in TCRdb, only in-frame clones are kept and a portion is missing. The data hold about 97,000 clones, with 80% to 95% observed a single time. Specimen: peripheral blood. The genes are TRBV7-2 and TRBJ1-5; D might be TRBD1 (6 bases). The receptor was derived from a woman aged 50 to 65 with COVID-19, enrolled during active disease. Here the CDR3 reads CASSLGRGGQPQHF. The CDR3, as DNA: TGTGCCAGCAGCTTAGGAAGGGGGGGGCAGCCCCAGCATTTT.